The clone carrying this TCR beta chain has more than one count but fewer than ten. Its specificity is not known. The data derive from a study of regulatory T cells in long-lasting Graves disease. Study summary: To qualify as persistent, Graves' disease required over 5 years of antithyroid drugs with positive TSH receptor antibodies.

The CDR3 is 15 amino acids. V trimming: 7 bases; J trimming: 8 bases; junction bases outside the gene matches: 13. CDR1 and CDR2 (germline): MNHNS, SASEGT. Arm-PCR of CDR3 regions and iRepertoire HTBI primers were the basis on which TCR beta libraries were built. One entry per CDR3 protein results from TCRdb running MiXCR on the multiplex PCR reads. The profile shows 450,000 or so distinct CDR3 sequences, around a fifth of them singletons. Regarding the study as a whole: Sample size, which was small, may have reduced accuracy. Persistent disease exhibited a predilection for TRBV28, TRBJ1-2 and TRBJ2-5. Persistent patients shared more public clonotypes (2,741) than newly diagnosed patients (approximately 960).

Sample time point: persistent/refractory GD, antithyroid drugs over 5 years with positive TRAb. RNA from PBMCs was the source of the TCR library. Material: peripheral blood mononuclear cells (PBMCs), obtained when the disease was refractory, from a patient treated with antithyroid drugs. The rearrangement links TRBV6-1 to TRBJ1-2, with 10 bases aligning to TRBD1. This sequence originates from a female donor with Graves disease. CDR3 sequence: CASKIPGQGLIGYTF. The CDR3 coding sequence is TGTGCCAGCAAGATCCCGGGACAGGGGTTAATCGGCTACACCTTC.